This T cell receptor beta chain was observed in a study of control samples from healthy donors and cancer patients. This clone was counted a few times. Repertoires were generated with immunoSEQ multiplex PCR, while TCRdb's copy carries only in-frame clones and drops some. The sample holds roughly 88,000 clones, 90% to 95% seen once. The ends were cut back, 4 bases at V and 5 bases at J, with 20 bases in the middle. The CDR3 has 17 residues. Germline V gene data show CDR1 as KGHDR and CDR2 as SFDVKD. Sample: blood. The chain recombines TRBV24-1 with TRBJ1-5; possibly TRBD1 for D (6 bases). This TCR came from a woman in her thirties in good health. CDR3 region: CATSDPSTGLLDQPQHF. In DNA, the CDR3 is TGTGCCACCAGTGACCCATCGACAGGTTTATTAGATCAGCCCCAGCATTTT.